Each of the 20 T cell receptor beta chains below was sequenced from the same sample in a study of HIV-infected patients and healthy controls. Alpha and beta constant-region primers primed reverse transcription of about 470 ng RNA. Separate chain-specific third strand synthesis with multiplexing indices produced the alpha and beta libraries. TCRdb recomputed calls from the 5' RACE reads with MiXCR, one row per CDR3 protein. The sample lists 12,000 to 15,000 distinct CDR3 sequences, 7.5% to 10% seen once, with less than 8% in the top ten. Whole blood was used without fractionation, so all unsorted peripheral T cells were included. The sample was blood. These receptors originate from an adult in good health.

This clonotype was seen many times. The rearrangement uses TRBV29-1 and TRBJ1-2; 7 nucleotides agree with TRBD1. CDR1 SQVTM and CDR2 ANQGSEA come from the germline V gene. The CDR3 loop spans 15 amino acids. The V segment lost 2 bases and the J segment 5 bases; nucleotides outside the gene matches: 11. CDR3 sequence: CSVEPPSDRAYGYTF. In DNA, the CDR3 is TGCAGCGTTGAACCTCCATCCGACAGGGCGTATGGCTACACCTTC.

This clonotype is deemed medium-sized. V and J are TRBV27 and TRBJ1-2; D gene uncertain. V lost 6 bases to trimming and J lost 4 bases, with 24 bases between them. The CDR3 runs 17 residues. Germline V gives CDR1 MNHEY, CDR2 SMNVEV (reference sequence). The CDR3 is CASSSTPSANNPYGYTF. The CDR3 nucleotides are TGTGCCAGCAGCTCAACACCGAGTGCGAACAATCCCTATGGCTACACCTTC.

This clonotype was recorded at least ten times. This chain links TRBV29-1 with TRBJ2-7; possible D gene TRBD1, 7 bases. This CDR3 has 12 amino acids. V shed 4 bases and J shed 4 bases, with 11 bases lying between them. Germline CDR1 is SQVTM and CDR2 is ANQGSEA. In DNA, the CDR3 is TGCAGCGTTGGCAGGGGGACTTACGAGCAGTACTTC. As protein: CSVGRGTYEQYF.

This clonotype was counted ten times or more. The gene calls are TRBV13 and TRBJ2-1; 9 positions agree with TRBD2. The CDR3 runs 15 residues. Germline V CDR1 and CDR2: PRHDT, FYEKMQ (reference sequence). V was clipped by 3 bases and J by 6 bases; unmatched bases: 6. CDR3 in amino acids: CASSFGGRGGNEQFF. Written as DNA, the CDR3 is TGTGCCAGCAGCTTCGGCGGGAGGGGAGGCAATGAGCAGTTCTTC.

This clonotype is categorized as medium-sized. The rearrangement links TRBV12-3 or TRBV12-4 to TRBJ1-2; 10 nucleotides line up with TRBD1. CDR3 length: 14 residues. CDR3 nucleotide sequence: TGTGCGACAGGGACAGGGGAGCGCCTCTATGGCTACACCTTC. This translates into CATGTGERLYGYTF.

This clonotype was counted at least ten times. The V gene is TRBV7-2, the J gene TRBJ1-5; D uncertain. Germline-derived CDR1 and CDR2 are SGHTA and FQGNSA. CDR3 length: 14 residues. Trimming cost V 1 base and J 4 bases, with 8 bases left between them. CDR3 bases: TGTGCCAGCAGCTTAGGCAGGACGAATCAGCCCCAGCATTTT. This gives the protein CASSLGRTNQPQHF. The whole variable domain, remainder taken from reference TRBV7-2 and TRBJ1-5, is GAGVSQSPSNKVTEKGKDVELRCDPISGHTALYWYRQSLGQGLEFLIYFQGNSAPDKSGLPSDRFSAERTGGSVSTLTIQRTQQEDSAVYLCASSLGRTNQPQHFGDGTRLSIL.

This clonotype appeared many times. CDR3 residues: CASSEQRDRGTEAFF. The CDR3 region has the DNA TGTGCCAGCAGCGAACAGCGGGACAGGGGAACTGAAGCTTTCTTT. The rearrangement joins TRBV7-9 to TRBJ1-1, with TRBD1 matching over 10 bases. The CDR3 contains 15 residues. Germline loops: CDR1 SEHNR, CDR2 FQNEAQ (reference sequence). Germline trimming cut 5 bases from V and 5 bases from J; bases unmatched to any gene: 8.

This clonotype was seen ten or more times. The CDR3 DNA reads TGTGCCAGCTCGCCCGACAGGGGTGGAGGCATTCAGTACTTC. As protein: CASSPDRGGGIQYF. The rearrangement joins TRBV18 to TRBJ2-4, with 8 bases matching TRBD1. The V segment lost 6 bases and the J segment 9 bases; nucleotides outside the gene matches: 10. The CDR3 runs 14 residues. Germline V gives CDR1 KGHSH, CDR2 LQKENI.

This clonotype was counted between two and nine times. J is TRBJ1-1 and V is TRBV28; 7 bases fit TRBD1. Germline V gene data show CDR1 as MDHEN and CDR2 as SYDVKM. The V gene end was trimmed by 3 bases and the J gene end by 11 bases; junction bases not matched to a gene: 6. CDR3 size: 12 residues. CDR3 nucleotide sequence: TGTGCCAGCAGTTTTAGACAGGGCACGGCTTTCTTT. It translates to CASSFRQGTAFF.

This clonotype was picked up many times. J is TRBJ2-3 and V is TRBV29-1, with a weak D call TRBD2 (7 bases). CDR1 and CDR2 from the germline V gene are SQVTM and ANQGSEA. The CDR3 length is 17 residues. V was trimmed by 8 bases and J by 0 bases, leaving 24 bases between them. The CDR3 region has the DNA TGCAGCACCCGCGGGGGCGGGAGCTCAGCTAGCACAGATACGCAGTATTTT. Translated: CSTRGGGSSASTDTQYF.

By proportion, this clonotype is medium-sized (0.01 to 0.1%). The V and J genes are TRBV4-1 and TRBJ1-1; D is uncertain. Germline V gene lookup returns CDR1 MGHRA and CDR2 YSYEKL. Trimming took off 3 bases at V and 1 base at J, with 6 bases between the two ends. The CDR3 covers 13 residues. The CDR3 sequence: CASSHQPNTEAFF. Written as DNA, the CDR3 is TGCGCCAGCAGCCACCAGCCGAACACTGAAGCTTTCTTT.

This rearrangement joins TRBV20-1 to TRBJ2-7; D may be TRBD1 (6 bases). The CDR3 runs 13 residues. Looked up from germline, CDR1 is DFQATT and CDR2 is SNEGSKA (reference sequence). Trimming took off 3 bases at V and 8 bases at J, with 17 bases between the two ends. The CDR3 region is CSARGTFGSQQYF. The DNA of the CDR3 is TGCAGTGCTAGGGGGACATTTGGGTCTCAGCAGTACTTC.

This clonotype was counted between two and nine times. The rearrangement joins TRBV7-9 to TRBJ2-5, with TRBD1 matching over 7 bases. The J segment lost 4 bases and the V segment lost 5 bases, leaving 13 bases of the junction unmatched. The CDR3 has 16 amino acids. Germline lookup yields CDR1 SEHNR and CDR2 FQNEAQ (reference sequence). Written as DNA, the CDR3 is TGTGCCAGCAGCCCGACCCTCCAGGGGGACGGAGAGACCCAGTACTTC. Its translation: CASSPTLQGDGETQYF.

This clonotype was observed at least ten times. The chain carries TRBV20-1 and TRBJ1-5, with no clear D. Germline V gene data show CDR1 as DFQATT and CDR2 as SNEGSKA (reference sequence). This CDR3 spans 13 amino acids. Between the trimmed V and J ends, which lost 5 bases and 3 bases, there was a span of 11 bases. CDR3 DNA: TGCAGTGCTGGATGGGGATACAATCAGCCCCAGCATTTT. Protein product: CSAGWGYNQPQHF.

This clonotype was counted many times. This chain links TRBV3-1 with TRBJ2-3; no definite D call. The CDR3 totals 12 residues. From germline, CDR1 is LGHDT and CDR2 YNNKEL (reference sequence). The V end lost 1 base, the J end lost 6 bases, and 5 bases lay between the germline ends. CDR3 sequence reads: CASSQGPDTQYF. The CDR3 nucleotides are TGTGCCAGCAGCCAAGGGCCTGATACGCAGTATTTT.

The chain recombines TRBV27 with TRBJ1-2; a weak D match, TRBD1 (6 bases). This CDR3 spans 15 amino acids. The V gene's germline CDR1 is MNHEY and CDR2 SMNVEV (reference sequence). Trimming took 6 bases from V and 5 from J, leaving 19 bases between them. The CDR3 region is CASSWGHRSGYGYTF. Written as DNA, the CDR3 is TGTGCCAGCAGCTGGGGACACCGGTCAGGATATGGCTACACCTTC.

This clonotype is medium-sized. V gene TRBV20-1 combines with J gene TRBJ1-1; D remains unclear. The germline V gene has CDR1 DFQATT and CDR2 SNEGSKA (reference sequence). This CDR3 is 13 amino acids long. V lost 6 bases and J 3 bases, leaving 14 bases between the germline ends. The CDR3 reads CSASLLPDTEAFF. In nucleotides, the CDR3 is TGCAGTGCCAGTTTGCTGCCGGACACTGAAGCTTTCTTT.

This chain uses TRBV4-2 with TRBJ2-5; D might be TRBD2 (5 bases). The CDR3 contains 17 residues. Trimming removed 0 bases from V and 5 bases from J, with 19 bases in between. Germline CDR1 is LGHNA and CDR2 is YNFKEQ. In nucleotides, the CDR3 is TGTGCCAGCAGCCAAGACCCACTAGTAGGGTCCCGGGAGACCCAGTACTTC. Amino acids: CASSQDPLVGSRETQYF.

This clonotype was counted ten times or more. The chain couples TRBV4-3 to TRBJ2-5, with TRBD2 identical over 10 bases. This CDR3 is built from 14 residues. Germline-derived CDR1 and CDR2 are LGHNA and YSLEER. V gave up 3 bases and J gave up 5 bases; unmatched junction bases: 3. The chain's CDR3 is CASSQLAGEETQYF. In nucleotides, the CDR3 is TGCGCCAGCAGCCAGCTAGCGGGGGAGGAGACCCAGTACTTC.

This clonotype was seen repeatedly, ten times or more. The chain joins TRBV7-2 to TRBJ2-7; maybe TRBD1 (5 bases). The CDR3 spans 15 residues. Trimming pared 3 bases from V and 6 bases from J, leaving 18 bases between. The V gene's germline CDR1 is SGHTA and CDR2 FQGNSA. DNA of the CDR3: TGTGCCAGCAGCTTTCAGGGTGGAATCGCAGCCGAGCAGTACTTC. Protein: CASSFQGGIAAEQYF. The variable domain in full, with the rest retrieved from reference TRBV7-2 and TRBJ2-7, is GAGVSQSPSNKVTEKGKDVELRCDPISGHTALYWYRQSLGQGLEFLIYFQGNSAPDKSGLPSDRFSAERTGGSVSTLTIQRTQQEDSAVYLCASSFQGGIAAEQYFGPGTRLTVT.